This T cell receptor beta chain originates from a study of blood T cell repertoires in COVID-19. For the study at large: Acute-phase and convalescent COVID-19 samples originated in the United States, Italy and Spain.

The germline V and J ends were trimmed by 2 bases and 4 bases, with 5 bases remaining between them. Per the germline V gene, CDR1 is SGHTA and CDR2 is FQGNSA. CDR3 length: 12 amino acids. As for this clone: The sample holds other DNA sequences that translate to the same CDR3.

In the original workflow: Reference gene primer amplification in the assay estimated nucleated cell counts. Some clones are missing from TCRdb's copy, which holds only in-frame ones; the method was immunoSEQ multiplex PCR. For V, J and clone size, that table is used; D and trimming come from the DNA. The sample records roughly 140,000 clones, 88% being singletons. V and J are TRBV7-2 and TRBJ2-5; D gene ambiguous. Sequencing was carried out using PBMCs or T cells enriched from blood (not recorded which). This receptor was taken from a woman in her 30s with acute COVID-19. CDR3 in amino acids: CASSLLRETQYF. CDR3 sequence (DNA): TGTGCCAGCAGCTTACTACGAGAGACCCAGTACTTC.